The 27 T cell receptor beta chains listed next were all sequenced from one sample in a study of shared clonotypes between healthy human individuals. CD45RO-negative, CCR7-positively selected cells formed the naive CD8 fraction, excluding terminally differentiated effector memory CD45RA+ cells. Produced via immunoSEQ multiplex PCR; TCRdb's table is partial and in-frame only. The data hold 1.5 million to 2.5 million clones, with less than 95% observed a single time. Sequencing was done on a sample of naive CD8+ T cells sorted from blood. The receptors shown here come from a man in his late teens or twenties in good health.

J is TRBJ2-7 and V is TRBV5-6; 11 nucleotides agree with TRBD1. Losses at the gene ends were 6 bases for V and 5 bases for J; bases not matched to a gene: 7. This CDR3 spans 14 amino acids. CDR1 and CDR2 (germline): SGHDT, YYEEEE. CDR3 residues: CASISDRGLNEQYF. DNA for the CDR3: TGTGCCAGCATCTCGGACAGGGGGCTTAACGAGCAGTACTTC.

The table lists this clone with a count of one. The genes are TRBV5-1 and TRBJ2-1; 13 nucleotides match TRBD2. Germline CDR1 is SGHRS and CDR2 is YFSETQ. V lost 0 bases to trimming and J lost 4 bases; unmatched junction nucleotides: 4. This CDR3 is built from 17 residues. The CDR3 DNA is TGCGCCAGCAGCTTGGAACTAGCGGGAGGGTTATACAATGAGCAGTTCTTC. Its protein product is CASSLELAGGLYNEQFF.

In DNA, the CDR3 is TGTGCCAGCAGCTTCTTCGGACAGGGGGAAGAGACCCAGTACTTC. It translates to CASSFFGQGEETQYF. V usage is TRBV11-2 and J usage is TRBJ2-5; TRBD1 aligns across 10 bases. V was clipped by 3 bases and J by 3 bases; unmatched bases: 4. The CDR3 is 15 residues long. The germline V gene has CDR1 SGHAT and CDR2 FQNNGV.

In nucleotides, the CDR3 is TGTGCCAGCAGCTTCCTTGACCTAGGCGGCGGCTACACCTTC. Protein: CASSFLDLGGGYTF. V gene TRBV7-9 combines with J gene TRBJ1-2, with D hard to call. The ends were cut back, 3 bases at V and 8 bases at J, with 16 bases in the middle. Germline V gene sequence: CDR1 SEHNR, CDR2 FQNEAQ (reference sequence). The CDR3 consists of 14 residues.

Note on this clone: This CDR3 is also generated by other DNA sequences in the sample. The CDR3 DNA sequence: TGTGCCAGCAGTTGGACTAGCGGGAGTTACAATGAGCAGTTCTTC. It encodes CASSWTSGSYNEQFF. The chain recombines TRBV27 with TRBJ2-1; 13 nucleotides align to TRBD2. V trimming: 4 bases; J trimming: 4 bases; junction bases outside the gene matches: 1. The CDR3 is made up of 15 amino acids. The germline V gene encodes CDR1 MNHEY and CDR2 SMNVEV (reference sequence).

The J gene is TRBJ1-2, the V gene TRBV5-4; tentative D call: TRBD1 (5 bases). The germline V and J ends were trimmed by 1 base and 4 bases, with 11 bases remaining between them. Germline V lookup: CDR1 SGHNT, CDR2 YYREEE (reference sequence). The CDR3 is 14 residues long. For the CDR3, the DNA is TGTGCCAGCAGCTTGTATTCAGGGACCTATGGCTACACCTTC. It is translated as CASSLYSGTYGYTF.

The rearrangement links TRBV30 to TRBJ1-6, with 10 bases that match TRBD1. In germline, CDR1 is GTSNPN, CDR2 SVGIG (reference sequence). The junction had 3 bases not matched to a gene; V was cut back by 1 base and J by 9 bases. This CDR3 is built from 14 residues. The CDR3 protein is CAWSAGTGASPLHF. The CDR3 DNA sequence: TGTGCCTGGAGTGCCGGGACAGGGGCTTCACCCCTCCACTTT.

This chain uses TRBV29-1 with TRBJ2-1; TRBD1 aligns across 10 bases. CDR3 length: 16 amino acids. Losses at the gene ends were 1 base for V and 8 bases for J; bases not matched to a gene: 11. Germline CDR1 SQVTM, CDR2 ANQGSEA. CDR3 residues: CSVEGAAGQGDYEQFF. The CDR3 nucleotides read TGCAGCGTTGAAGGCGCCGCCGGACAGGGGGACTATGAGCAGTTCTTC.

V usage is TRBV11-2 and J usage is TRBJ2-1; tentatively, D is TRBD2 (5 bases). Germline V lookup: CDR1 SGHAT, CDR2 FQNNGV. The germline V and J ends were trimmed by 5 bases and 7 bases, with 9 bases remaining between them. The CDR3 spans 12 residues. The CDR3 spells CASSRGGNEQFF. The CDR3 DNA reads as TGTGCCAGCAGCCGCGGCGGGAATGAGCAGTTCTTC.

This clone was recorded once. This chain links TRBV4-3 with TRBJ2-3; D remains unclear. Per germline, CDR1 LGHNA and CDR2 YSLEER. V was pared by 0 bases and J by 2 bases, with 12 bases between. The CDR3 length is 16 residues. The CDR3 loop is CASSQDFGSYTDTQYF. The CDR3, as DNA: TGCGCCAGCAGCCAAGATTTTGGGTCCTACACAGATACGCAGTATTTT.

On this clone: A much larger clone differs by one base, so this may be a read error. The same CDR3 can be traced to other DNA sequences in this sample. The gene calls are TRBV13 and TRBJ1-1; the D is unclear. CDR3 length: 12 residues. The V and J ends lost 0 bases and 5 bases respectively, with 4 bases between them. From germline, CDR1 is PRHDT and CDR2 FYEKMQ (reference sequence). The CDR3 loop is CASSLGRTEAFF. The CDR3 DNA follows: TGTGCCAGCAGCTTAGGGCGGACTGAAGCTTTCTTT.

As regards this clone: This same CDR3 is encoded by further DNA sequences in the sample. V and J are TRBV10-3 and TRBJ2-3, with no clear D. Trimming took off 0 bases at V and 6 bases at J, with 4 bases between the two ends. CDR3 length: 12 residues. Germline loops: CDR1 ENHRY, CDR2 SYGVKD. The CDR3 is CAISESVDTQYF. Written as DNA, the CDR3 is TGTGCCATCAGTGAGTCCGTTGATACGCAGTATTTT.

Comment on this clone: This sample includes further DNA sequences coding for the same CDR3. The chain uses TRBV10-2 and TRBJ2-7; no clear D gene. The CDR3 sequence is 13 residues long. V gave up 2 bases and J gave up 0 bases, with 5 bases separating them. Looked up from germline, CDR1 is WSHSY and CDR2 is SAAADI. CDR3 bases: TGCGCCAGCAGTGAGGGAAGCTCCTACGAGCAGTACTTC. Translating gives CASSEGSSYEQYF.

The chain couples TRBV30 to TRBJ1-5; 9 nucleotides agree with TRBD1. The V segment lost 4 bases and the J segment 5 bases; nucleotides outside the gene matches: 6. CDR1 GTSNPN and CDR2 SVGIG come from the germline V gene (reference sequence). The CDR3 loop spans 14 amino acids. The CDR3 DNA follows: TGTGCCTGGACCGGTGGACAGGGGCATCAGCCCCAGCATTTT. This sequence encodes CAWTGGQGHQPQHF.

As concerns this clone: Within the sample, other DNA sequences also encode this same CDR3. The V gene is TRBV9, the J gene TRBJ2-7, with D perhaps matching TRBD1 or TRBD2 (5 bases each). The germline V and J ends were trimmed by 0 bases and 0 bases, with 7 bases remaining between them. Germline V lookup: CDR1 SGDLS, CDR2 YYNGEE. The CDR3 is 14 amino acids. CDR3 loop: CASSVDGTSYEQYF. CDR3 bases: TGTGCCAGCAGCGTAGACGGGACCTCCTACGAGCAGTACTTC.

This clone was found once. This chain links TRBV27 with TRBJ2-7; TRBD1 matches at 9 bases. The CDR3 has 15 residues. Trimming at V came to 5 bases and at J to 7 bases, leaving 12 bases not matched to a gene. Germline V gives CDR1 MNHEY, CDR2 SMNVEV (reference sequence). CDR3 sequence: CASSPRGTGLREQYF. The CDR3 region has the DNA TGTGCCAGCAGTCCCAGGGGGACAGGGTTAAGGGAGCAGTACTTC.

The J gene is TRBJ2-5, the V gene TRBV27; no definite D call. CDR3 length equals 12 residues. V was cut by 6 bases and J by 2 bases, with 7 bases left in between. Germline values: CDR1 MNHEY, CDR2 SMNVEV (reference sequence). The CDR3 loop is CASRGPQETQYF. The CDR3 DNA is TGTGCCAGCAGAGGCCCACAAGAGACCCAGTACTTC.

CDR3 in amino acids: CASSLAVGRGYPSSGNTIYF. In DNA, the CDR3 is TGTGCCAGCAGCTTAGCTGTTGGCAGGGGGTATCCCAGCTCTGGAAACACCATATATTTT. This chain joins TRBV7-8 and TRBJ1-3, with 7 positions matching TRBD1. V trimming: 0 bases; J trimming: 0 bases; junction bases outside the gene matches: 14. The CDR3 consists of 20 residues. Germline V gene sequence: CDR1 SGHVS, CDR2 FQNEAQ.

The chain joins TRBV10-1 to TRBJ2-1; 13 bases are shared with TRBD2. This CDR3 contains 15 residues. The V segment lost 5 bases and the J segment 5 bases; nucleotides outside the gene matches: 3. Germline V gene lookup returns CDR1 WNHNN and CDR2 SYGVQD (reference sequence). For the CDR3, the DNA is TGCGCCAGCAGTACCGGGACTAGCGGGAACAATGAGCAGTTCTTC. Protein: CASSTGTSGNNEQFF.

The rearrangement joins TRBV19 to TRBJ1-2, with D unresolved. CDR1 and CDR2 (germline): LNHDA, SQIVND (reference sequence). Trimming stripped 3 bases from V and 5 bases from J, with 16 bases between. The CDR3 is 15 residues long. The CDR3 sequence: CASSIAPDSIYGYTF. In DNA, the CDR3 is TGTGCCAGTAGTATCGCGCCGGACTCAATATATGGCTACACCTTC.

This chain connects TRBV5-6 to TRBJ2-7; no clear D gene. V lost 4 bases and J 2 bases, leaving 13 bases between the germline ends. The CDR3 extends over 14 amino acids. CDR1 and CDR2 from the germline V gene are SGHDT and YYEEEE. The CDR3 coding sequence is TGTGCCAGCAGCCCTGGGCCCTTAACCTACGAGCAGTACTTC. Translated: CASSPGPLTYEQYF. Full variable domain (outside the CDR3, taken from reference TRBV5-6 and TRBJ2-7): DAGVTQSPTHLIKTRGQQVTLRCSPKSGHDTVSWYQQALGQGPQFIFQYYEEEERQRGNFPDRFSGHQFPNYSSELNVNALLLGDSALYLCASSPGPLTYEQYFGPGTRLTVT.

This chain connects TRBV7-9 to TRBJ2-7; possibly TRBD1 for D (6 bases). The CDR3 covers 12 residues. Germline V gene data show CDR1 as SEHNR and CDR2 as FQNEAQ (reference sequence). Trimming pared 8 bases from V and 1 base from J, leaving 9 bases between. The CDR3 coding sequence is TGTGCCAGCCAAGGGGGTTCCTACGAGCAGTACTTC. Translated, it gives CASQGGSYEQYF.

In this sample, this clone turned up a few times. The chain carries TRBV27 and TRBJ1-6, with D uncertain. This CDR3 is built from 13 residues. V lost 5 bases, J lost 12 bases, and 14 bases lay in between. Germline CDR1 is MNHEY and CDR2 is SMNVEV (reference sequence). The CDR3 nucleotides are TGTGCCAGCAGTCCGTACACGGGTAGACCCCTCCACTTT. It is translated as CASSPYTGRPLHF.

V gene TRBV28 combines with J gene TRBJ2-7, with D possibly being TRBD2 (6 bases). The CDR3 contains 12 residues. Germline lookup yields CDR1 MDHEN and CDR2 SYDVKM. Between the trimmed V and J ends, which lost 9 bases and 6 bases, there was a span of 15 bases. The CDR3 loop is CASRDFGFEQYF. The CDR3 nucleotides read TGTGCCAGTCGGGACTTTGGTTTCGAGCAGTACTTC.

The V gene is TRBV27, the J gene TRBJ2-3; D is undetermined. V lost 2 bases and J lost 2, with 14 bases in between. The CDR3 length is 16 residues. Germline V lookup: CDR1 MNHEY, CDR2 SMNVEV (reference sequence). The CDR3 coding sequence is TGTGCCAGCAGTTTAGATGCGGACCGACTCACAGATACGCAGTATTTT. The encoded protein is CASSLDADRLTDTQYF.

In its sample, this clone was seen once. One junction end does not reproduce the germline sequence, and a read error may be involved. The chain couples TRBV4-1 to TRBJ1-4; D might be TRBD1 (5 bases). The CDR3 sequence is 14 residues long. Germline lookup yields CDR1 MGHRA and CDR2 YSYEKL. The CDR3 here is CASSLRTPNEKLFF. In nucleotides, the CDR3 is TGTGCCAGCAGCCTTCGGACACCTAATGAAAAACTGTTTTTT.

The gene calls are TRBV5-5 and TRBJ1-1, with unresolved D. CDR3 size: 14 residues. Germline assignment: CDR1 SGHKS and CDR2 YYEKEE (reference sequence). Trimming removed 3 bases at V and 1 base at J, with 10 bases between. The CDR3: CASSSGLRNTEAFF. CDR3 bases: TGTGCCAGCAGCTCCGGACTTAGGAACACTGAAGCTTTCTTT.